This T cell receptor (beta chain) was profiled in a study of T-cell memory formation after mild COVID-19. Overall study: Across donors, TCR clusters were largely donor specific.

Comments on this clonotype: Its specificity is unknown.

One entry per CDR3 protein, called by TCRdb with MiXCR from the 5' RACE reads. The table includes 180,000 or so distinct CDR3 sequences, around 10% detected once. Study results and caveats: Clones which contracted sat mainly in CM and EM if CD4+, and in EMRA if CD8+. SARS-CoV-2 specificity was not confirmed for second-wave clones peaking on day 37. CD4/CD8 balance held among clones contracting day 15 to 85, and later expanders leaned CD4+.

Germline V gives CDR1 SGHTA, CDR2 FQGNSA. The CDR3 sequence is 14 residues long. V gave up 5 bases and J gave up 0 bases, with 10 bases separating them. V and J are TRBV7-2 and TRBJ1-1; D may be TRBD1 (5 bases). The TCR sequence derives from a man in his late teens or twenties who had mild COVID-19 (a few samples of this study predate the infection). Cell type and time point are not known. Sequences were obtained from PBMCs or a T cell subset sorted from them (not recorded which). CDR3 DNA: TGTGCCAGCAGCGGGACCTTCCTGAACACTGAAGCTTTCTTT. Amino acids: CASSGTFLNTEAFF.